This TCR beta chain was sequenced during a study of T cell responses to AZD1222 COVID-19 vaccine. Remarks on this clone: Antigen unknown.

General study results and limits: Every sample of the repertoires postdated the peak T cell response. At baseline, just a handful of AZD1222 recipients tested seropositive.

Germline V lookup: CDR1 SGHNT, CDR2 YYREEE (reference sequence). This CDR3 comprises 15 residues. V was pared by 5 bases and J by 3 bases, with 1 base of the junction left unmatched. Only in-frame clones appear in the TCRdb table, and some are missing; sequencing was by immunoSEQ multiplex PCR. The sample features about 140,000 clones, with about 2.2% in its top ten. The source is an adult in good health. The chain couples TRBV5-4 to TRBJ2-2; 13 bases match TRBD2. Sequences were obtained from peripheral blood. Here the CDR3 reads CASRTSGGDTGELFF. As DNA, the CDR3 is TGTGCCAGCAGAACTAGCGGGGGGGACACCGGGGAGCTGTTTTTT.